This T cell receptor beta chain derives from a study of control samples from healthy donors and cancer patients. TCRdb keeps only in-frame clones here, not all; method: immunoSEQ multiplex PCR. Here the sample spans roughly 98,000 clones, roughly 86% being singletons. The ends lost 8 bases at V and 5 bases at J; junction bases unmatched: 9. CDR1 and CDR2 from the germline V gene are SGHTA and FQGNSA. This CDR3 region has 14 residues. Sequencing was performed on blood. The TCR was taken from an older woman in good health. The chain couples TRBV7-2 to TRBJ2-1; 7 nucleotides agree with TRBD2. The CDR3 DNA reads TGTGCCAGCGGCCCAGCGGGGAAAAACAATGAGCAGTTCTTC. It codes for CASGPAGKNNEQFF.